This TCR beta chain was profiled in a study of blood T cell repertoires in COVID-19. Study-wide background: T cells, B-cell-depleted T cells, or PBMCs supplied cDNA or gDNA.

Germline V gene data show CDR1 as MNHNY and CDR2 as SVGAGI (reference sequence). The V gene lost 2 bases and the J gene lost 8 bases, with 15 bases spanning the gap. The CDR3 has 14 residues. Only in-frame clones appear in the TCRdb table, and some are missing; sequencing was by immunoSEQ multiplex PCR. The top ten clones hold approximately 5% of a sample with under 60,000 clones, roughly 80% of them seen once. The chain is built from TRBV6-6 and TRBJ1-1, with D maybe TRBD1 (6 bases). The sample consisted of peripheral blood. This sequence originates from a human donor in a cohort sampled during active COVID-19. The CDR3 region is CASSYGGGDTEAFF. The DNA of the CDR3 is TGTGCCAGCAGTTACGGGGGGGGCGATACCGAAGCTTTCTTT.